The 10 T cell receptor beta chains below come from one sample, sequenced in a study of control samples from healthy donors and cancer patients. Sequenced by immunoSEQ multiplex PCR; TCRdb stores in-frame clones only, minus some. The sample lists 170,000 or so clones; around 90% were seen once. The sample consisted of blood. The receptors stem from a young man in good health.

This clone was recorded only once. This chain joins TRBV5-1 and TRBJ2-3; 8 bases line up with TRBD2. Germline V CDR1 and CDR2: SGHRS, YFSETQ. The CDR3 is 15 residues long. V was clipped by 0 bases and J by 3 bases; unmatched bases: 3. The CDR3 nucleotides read TGCGCCAGCAGCTTGGAGGGCGGGAGGACAGATACGCAGTATTTT. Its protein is CASSLEGGRTDTQYF.

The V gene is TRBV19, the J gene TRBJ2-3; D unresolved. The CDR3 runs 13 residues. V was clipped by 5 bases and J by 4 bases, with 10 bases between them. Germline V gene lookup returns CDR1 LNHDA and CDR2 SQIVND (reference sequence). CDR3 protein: CASSSWAADTQYF. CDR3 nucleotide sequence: TGTGCCAGTAGTTCCTGGGCCGCAGATACGCAGTATTTT.

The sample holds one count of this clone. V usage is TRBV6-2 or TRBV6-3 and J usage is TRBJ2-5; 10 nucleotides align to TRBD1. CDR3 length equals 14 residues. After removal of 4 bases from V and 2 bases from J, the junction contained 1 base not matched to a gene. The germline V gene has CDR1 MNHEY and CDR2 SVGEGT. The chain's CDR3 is CASSWDRGQETQYF. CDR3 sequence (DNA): TGTGCCAGCAGTTGGGACAGGGGTCAAGAGACCCAGTACTTC.

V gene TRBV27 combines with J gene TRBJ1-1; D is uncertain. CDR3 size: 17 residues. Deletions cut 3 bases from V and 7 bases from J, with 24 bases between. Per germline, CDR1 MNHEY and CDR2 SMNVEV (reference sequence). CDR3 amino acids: CASSFSLSKSLGGEAFF. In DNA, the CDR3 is TGTGCCAGCAGTTTTTCCCTCTCTAAGTCACTTGGCGGTGAAGCTTTCTTT.

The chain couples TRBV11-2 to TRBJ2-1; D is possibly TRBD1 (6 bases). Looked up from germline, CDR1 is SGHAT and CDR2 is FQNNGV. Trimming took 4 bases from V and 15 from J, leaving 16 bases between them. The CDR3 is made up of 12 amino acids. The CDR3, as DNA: TGTGCCAGCAGCTCGGACAGCCGGTCGCTGTTCTTC. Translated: CASSSDSRSLFF.

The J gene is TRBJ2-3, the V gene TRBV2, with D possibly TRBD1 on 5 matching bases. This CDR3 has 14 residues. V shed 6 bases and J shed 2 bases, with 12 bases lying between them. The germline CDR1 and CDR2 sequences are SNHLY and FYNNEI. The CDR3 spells CASSPTGYTDTQYF. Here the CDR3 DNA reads TGTGCCAGCAGCCCCACAGGCTACACAGATACGCAGTATTTT. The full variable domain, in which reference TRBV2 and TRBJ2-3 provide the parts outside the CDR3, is EPEVTQTPSHQVTQMGQEVILRCVPISNHLYFYWYRQILGQKVEFLVSFYNNEISEKSEIFDDQFSVERPDGSNFTLKIRSTKLEDSAMYFCASSPTGYTDTQYFGPGTRLTVL.

CDR3 nucleotide sequence: TGTGCCAGCAGTACTCGGGGACAAGTTGAAAGCTACACCTTC. It yields the protein CASSTRGQVESYTF. The chain joins TRBV6-5 to TRBJ1-2; D is perhaps TRBD1 (6 bases). V was pared by 5 bases and J by 9 bases, with 19 bases between. The V gene's germline CDR1 is MNHEY and CDR2 SVGAGI. CDR3 length: 14 amino acids.

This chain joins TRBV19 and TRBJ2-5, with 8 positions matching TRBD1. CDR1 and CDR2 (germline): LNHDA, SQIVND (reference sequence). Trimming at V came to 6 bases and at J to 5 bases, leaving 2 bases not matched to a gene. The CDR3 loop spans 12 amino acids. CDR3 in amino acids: CASSGQGETQYF. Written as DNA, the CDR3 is TGTGCCAGTAGCGGACAGGGTGAGACCCAGTACTTC.

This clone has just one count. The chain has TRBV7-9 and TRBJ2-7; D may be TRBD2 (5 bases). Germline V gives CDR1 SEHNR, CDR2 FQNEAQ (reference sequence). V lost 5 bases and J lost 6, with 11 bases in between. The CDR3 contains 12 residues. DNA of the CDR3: TGTGCCAGCAGCGACATTGGAGGCGAGCAGTACTTC. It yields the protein CASSDIGGEQYF.

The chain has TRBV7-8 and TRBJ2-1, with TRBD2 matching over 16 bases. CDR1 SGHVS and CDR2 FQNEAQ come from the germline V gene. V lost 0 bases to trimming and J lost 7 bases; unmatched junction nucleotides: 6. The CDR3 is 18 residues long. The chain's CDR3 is CASSLASGTSGRGNEQFF. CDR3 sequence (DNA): TGTGCCAGCAGCTTAGCCTCCGGGACTAGCGGGAGGGGGAATGAGCAGTTCTTC.